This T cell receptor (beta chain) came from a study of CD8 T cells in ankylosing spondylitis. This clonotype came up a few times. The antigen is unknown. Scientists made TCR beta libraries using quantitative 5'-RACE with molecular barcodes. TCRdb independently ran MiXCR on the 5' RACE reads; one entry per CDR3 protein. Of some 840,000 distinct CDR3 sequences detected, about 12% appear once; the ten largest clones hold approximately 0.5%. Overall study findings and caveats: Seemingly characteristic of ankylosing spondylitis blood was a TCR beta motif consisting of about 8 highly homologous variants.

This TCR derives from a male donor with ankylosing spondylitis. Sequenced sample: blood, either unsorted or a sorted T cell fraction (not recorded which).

CDR3 sequence: CATQAGGRENEQFF. The CDR3 DNA reads TGTGCCACTCAGGCGGGAGGGAGGGAAAATGAGCAGTTCTTC. The chain recombines TRBV24-1 with TRBJ2-1; 9 nucleotides line up with TRBD2. Germline CDR1 and CDR2: KGHDR and SFDVKD. CDR3 size: 14 residues. V shed 10 bases, J shed 7 bases, and the junction held 10 bases outside the gene matches.